These 28 T cell receptor beta chains were all obtained from the same sample, sequenced in a study of beta chain features in type 1 diabetes. Expressed TCRB transcripts were sequenced, since all the RNA that had been isolated was reverse transcribed. Assay: immunoSEQ multiplex PCR; the TCRdb copy retains only in-frame clones and omits some. This table has 200,000 to 250,000 clones, around 26% appearing once. The sequencing input was central memory CD4+ T cells from blood. The receptors were gathered from a young man in good health.

The chain uses TRBV4-3 and TRBJ2-5; TRBD1 or TRBD2 may be the D gene (5 bases each). The CDR3 spans 14 residues. Looked up from germline, CDR1 is LGHNA and CDR2 is YSLEER. V was clipped by 0 bases and J by 4 bases, with 9 bases between them. The CDR3 region is CASSQDVGTETQYF. CDR3 DNA sequence: TGCGCCAGCAGCCAAGACGTTGGGACAGAGACCCAGTACTTC.

V gene TRBV30 combines with J gene TRBJ1-5; a weak D match, TRBD1 (6 bases). The germline gives CDR1 GTSNPN, CDR2 SVGIG (reference sequence). V shed 0 bases and J shed 8 bases, with 14 bases lying between them. CDR3 length: 14 residues. CDR3 loop: CAWSVGPGEKPQHF. DNA of the CDR3: TGTGCCTGGAGTGTAGGTCCAGGGGAGAAGCCCCAGCATTTT.

This rearrangement joins TRBV2 to TRBJ1-2; D uncertain. V was clipped by 6 bases and J by 4 bases, with 6 bases between them. The CDR3 spans 11 residues. Germline lookup yields CDR1 SNHLY and CDR2 FYNNEI. The CDR3 region has the DNA TGTGCCAGCAGGTACAGCTATGGCTACACCTTC. Protein product: CASRYSYGYTF.

In this sample, this clone turned up a few times. This chain joins TRBV29-1 and TRBJ2-2; D uncertain. The CDR3 covers 11 residues. Germline V gene sequence: CDR1 SQVTM, CDR2 ANQGSEA. Trimming cost V 6 bases and J 4 bases, with 6 bases left between them. The CDR3 spells CSVRVTGELFF. In DNA form, the CDR3 reads TGCAGCGTAAGGGTCACCGGGGAGCTGTTTTTT.

This clone showed up many times. This CDR3 is also generated by other DNA sequences in the sample. The chain is built from TRBV28 and TRBJ2-1; 11 bases line up with TRBD2. Trimming cost V 6 bases and J 1 base; bases outside gene matches: 2. Germline V CDR1 and CDR2: MDHEN, SYDVKM. This CDR3 region has 15 residues. CDR3 amino acids: CASRRLAGSYNEQFF. As DNA, the CDR3 is TGTGCCAGCAGGCGACTAGCGGGATCCTACAATGAGCAGTTCTTC.

The V and J genes are TRBV4-1 and TRBJ2-3; 11 nucleotides line up with TRBD2. CDR1 MGHRA and CDR2 YSYEKL come from the germline V gene. Germline trimming cut 0 bases from V and 10 bases from J; bases unmatched to any gene: 12. This CDR3 spans 17 amino acids. As DNA, the CDR3 is TGCGCCAGCAGCCAAGAGATGGGACTAGCGGCCCCCTATCCGCAGTATTTT. It codes for CASSQEMGLAAPYPQYF.

This chain links TRBV9 with TRBJ2-7; D remains ambiguous. The length of the CDR3 is 13 residues. Germline V gene sequence: CDR1 SGDLS, CDR2 YYNGEE. V was pared by 2 bases and J by 2 bases, with 8 bases between. The CDR3 loop is CASSVAEPYEQYF. CDR3 DNA sequence: TGTGCCAGCAGCGTGGCTGAACCCTACGAGCAGTACTTC.

The genes are TRBV25-1 and TRBJ1-1, with no clear D. Germline V gene sequence: CDR1 MGHDK, CDR2 SYGVNS. The CDR3 contains 12 residues. V gave up 4 bases and J gave up 3 bases, with 6 bases separating them. The CDR3 loop is CASSATYTEAFF. Here the CDR3 DNA reads TGTGCCAGCAGTGCAACTTACACTGAAGCTTTCTTT.

The table lists this clone with a count of one. V and J are TRBV28 and TRBJ1-1, with a tentative D call TRBD1 (5 bases). The CDR3 is 14 residues long. Germline V lookup: CDR1 MDHEN, CDR2 SYDVKM. Trimming pared 8 bases from V and 5 bases from J, leaving 18 bases between. CDR3 nucleotides: TGTGCCAGCGGCCCTGTCGGGGCGGAAACTGAAGCTTTCTTT. This translates into CASGPVGAETEAFF. Together with reference TRBV28 and TRBJ1-1, the CDR3 gives the full variable domain: DVKVTQSSRYLVKRTGEKVFLECVQDMDHENMFWYRQDPGLGLRLIYFSYDVKMKEKGDIPEGYSVSREKKERFSLILESASTNQTSMYLCASGPVGAETEAFFGQGTRLTVV.

This clone has at least ten counts. CDR3 bases: TGTGCCAGCAGCTTGGTAGCGGGGCTCGGACAAGAGACCCAGTACTTC. Amino acids: CASSLVAGLGQETQYF. J is TRBJ2-5 and V is TRBV5-4; 8 bases are a match to TRBD2. There are 16 residues in the CDR3. The germline gives CDR1 SGHNT, CDR2 YYREEE (reference sequence). Trimming at V came to 0 bases and at J to 2 bases, leaving 6 bases not matched to a gene.

This clone has more than one count but fewer than ten. The chain has TRBV5-5 and TRBJ2-1; 7 bases fit TRBD1. Germline lookup yields CDR1 SGHKS and CDR2 YYEKEE (reference sequence). V trimming: 4 bases; J trimming: 9 bases; junction bases outside the gene matches: 7. The CDR3 consists of 13 residues. The CDR3 DNA follows: TGTGCCAGCAGCAGACAGGGTCGTGGTGAGCAGTTCTTC. It is translated as CASSRQGRGEQFF. Together with reference TRBV5-5 and TRBJ2-1, the CDR3 gives the full variable domain: DAGVTQSPTHLIKTRGQQVTLRCSPISGHKSVSWYQQVLGQGPQFIFQYYEKEERGRGNFPDRFSARQFPNYSSELNVNALLLGDSALYLCASSRQGRGEQFFGPGTRLTVL.

This sequence joins TRBV7-2 and TRBJ2-1; D is possibly TRBD2 (6 bases). Germline CDR1 reads SGHTA; CDR2 reads FQGNSA. There are 14 residues in the CDR3. V shed 8 bases and J shed 6 bases, with 17 bases lying between them. The DNA for the CDR3 is TGTGCCAGCGGACGGGGACTTTCAACCAATGAGCAGTTCTTC. This sequence encodes CASGRGLSTNEQFF.

The chain links TRBV7-9 to TRBJ2-5; 9 positions match TRBD1. The CDR3 extends over 15 amino acids. Trimming cost V 5 bases and J 4 bases; bases outside gene matches: 8. CDR1 and CDR2 (germline): SEHNR, FQNEAQ (reference sequence). CDR3 nucleotides: TGTGCCAGCAGCACCGGGACAGGGATTGTAGAGACCCAGTACTTC. Translated: CASSTGTGIVETQYF.

The CDR3 coding sequence is TGTGCCAGCAGCCAGCCCGACAGGGTAAACTCACCCCTCCACTTT. Translation gives CASSQPDRVNSPLHF. The genes are TRBV4-2 and TRBJ1-6; 7 positions agree with TRBD1. The CDR3 covers 15 residues. V gave up 3 bases and J gave up 10 bases; unmatched junction bases: 9. The V gene's germline CDR1 is LGHNA and CDR2 YNFKEQ.

V usage is TRBV10-3 and J usage is TRBJ1-2, with 7 bases fitting TRBD1. The CDR3 sequence is 15 residues long. Germline V gene sequence: CDR1 ENHRY, CDR2 SYGVKD. V gave up 7 bases and J gave up 3 bases; unmatched junction bases: 11. As DNA, the CDR3 is TGTGCCATCATGAAGTCCGGGCAGGGGGACTATGGCTACACCTTC. Its protein is CAIMKSGQGDYGYTF.

This chain links TRBV30 with TRBJ2-5; weak D call: TRBD1 (5 bases). The V end lost 1 base, the J end lost 5 bases, and 8 bases lay between the germline ends. Germline assignment: CDR1 GTSNPN and CDR2 SVGIG (reference sequence). This CDR3 comprises 12 residues. CDR3 nucleotide sequence: TGTGCCTGGAGTGCAGGGCTGGAGACCCAGTACTTC. This translates into CAWSAGLETQYF. Full variable domain (rest looked up from reference TRBV30 and TRBJ2-5): SQTIHQWPATLVQPVGSPLSLECTVEGTSNPNLYWYRQAAGRGLQLLFYSVGIGQISSEVPQNLSASRPQDRQFILSSKKLLLSDSGFYLCAWSAGLETQYFGPGTRLLVL.

This CDR3 is CAWSVTEFTEAFF. The CDR3 DNA reads TGTGCCTGGAGTGTAACGGAGTTCACTGAAGCTTTCTTT. This chain joins TRBV30 and TRBJ1-1; D uncertain. The CDR3 extends over 13 amino acids. The V gene's germline CDR1 is GTSNPN and CDR2 SVGIG (reference sequence). With 0 bases removed from V and 4 bases from J, the gap between germline ends came to 9 bases.

The rearrangement joins TRBV11-2 to TRBJ2-2; D not certain. This CDR3 comprises 17 residues. Per germline, CDR1 SGHAT and CDR2 FQNNGV. Trimming cost V 1 base and J 2 bases, with 14 bases left between them. The CDR3 here is CASSLVQRTANTGELFF. The DNA of the CDR3 is TGTGCCAGCAGCTTAGTTCAAAGGACGGCCAACACCGGGGAGCTGTTTTTT.

Here the CDR3 reads CASSFGRVTQYF. CDR3 DNA sequence: TGTGCCAGCAGTTTTGGTAGGGTTACGCAGTATTTT. This chain links TRBV28 with TRBJ2-3; D remains ambiguous. The CDR3 is 12 amino acids. The ends were cut back, 3 bases at V and 8 bases at J, with 9 bases in the middle. Germline V gene lookup returns CDR1 MDHEN and CDR2 SYDVKM.

The rearrangement links TRBV7-9 to TRBJ2-5; a possible D gene is TRBD2 (5 bases). Germline values: CDR1 SEHNR, CDR2 FQNEAQ (reference sequence). CDR3 length: 14 amino acids. V lost 5 bases to trimming and J lost 2 bases, with 12 bases between them. CDR3 sequence reads: CASSRKSGQETQYF. The CDR3, as DNA: TGTGCCAGCAGCCGGAAGAGCGGACAAGAGACCCAGTACTTC.

The chain carries TRBV7-9 and TRBJ2-7, with D hard to call. The CDR3 totals 14 residues. Germline values: CDR1 SEHNR, CDR2 FQNEAQ (reference sequence). V lost 1 base and J 0 bases, leaving 7 bases between the germline ends. The CDR3 loop is CASSLDGPSYEQYF. DNA of the CDR3: TGTGCCAGCAGCTTAGACGGACCCTCCTACGAGCAGTACTTC.

There are a few counts of this clone. The chain joins TRBV19 to TRBJ1-6; D not certain. CDR1 and CDR2 from the germline V gene are LNHDA and SQIVND (reference sequence). Trimming took off 6 bases at V and 13 bases at J, with 13 bases between the two ends. The CDR3 contains 12 residues. The CDR3 loop reads CASRNSDGPLHF. CDR3 nucleotide sequence: TGTGCCAGTAGGAACAGTGATGGGCCCCTCCACTTT. Full variable domain (missing parts from reference TRBV19 and TRBJ1-6): DGGITQSPKYLFRKEGQNVTLSCEQNLNHDAMYWYRQDPGQGLRLIYYSQIVNDFQKGDIAEGYSVSREKKESFPLTVTSAQKNPTAFYLCASRNSDGPLHFGNGTRLTVT.

This sequence joins TRBV4-1 and TRBJ1-2; D perhaps matches TRBD1 (6 bases). Trimming pared 4 bases from V and 8 bases from J, leaving 17 bases between. CDR1 and CDR2 (germline): MGHRA, YSYEKL. This CDR3 region has 14 residues. The CDR3 nucleotides are TGCGCCAGCAGCCCAGGGGACTCACACAGGGGCTACACCTTC. Translation: CASSPGDSHRGYTF.

The V call is TRBV5-6, the J call TRBJ2-7, with TRBD1 matching over 7 bases. Germline values: CDR1 SGHDT, CDR2 YYEEEE. The CDR3 has 15 residues. V lost 5 bases to trimming and J lost 5 bases; unmatched junction nucleotides: 13. CDR3 in DNA: TGTGCCAGCAGTTTGTATACCAACAGGGGCAACGAGCAGTACTTC. Translation: CASSLYTNRGNEQYF.

The chain has TRBV5-4 and TRBJ2-3; 10 bases align to TRBD2. Germline V gives CDR1 SGHNT, CDR2 YYREEE (reference sequence). V trimming: 1 base; J trimming: 0 bases; junction bases outside the gene matches: 2. The CDR3 loop spans 16 amino acids. This CDR3 is CASSLKLAGSTDTQYF. The CDR3 DNA reads as TGTGCCAGCAGCTTGAAACTAGCGGGGAGCACAGATACGCAGTATTTT.

This clone was seen ten or more times. V gene TRBV2 combines with J gene TRBJ2-4, with TRBD2 matching 10 bases. Trimming at V came to 6 bases and at J to 9 bases, leaving 8 bases not matched to a gene. The CDR3 contains 14 residues. Germline V CDR1 and CDR2: SNHLY, FYNNEI. The CDR3 protein is CASRSGTSAAIQYF. The CDR3 coding sequence is TGTGCCAGCAGGTCGGGGACTAGCGCGGCCATTCAGTACTTC.

The gene calls are TRBV4-2 and TRBJ2-7, with 7 bases identical to TRBD2. The CDR3 extends over 15 amino acids. Germline V gene data show CDR1 as LGHNA and CDR2 as YNFKEQ. The ends lost 4 bases at V and 0 bases at J; junction bases unmatched: 6. CDR3 sequence reads: CASSPMGGTSYEQYF. CDR3 coding DNA: TGTGCCAGCAGCCCCATGGGGGGGACCTCCTACGAGCAGTACTTC.

This clone was seen only a few times. The rearrangement uses TRBV27 and TRBJ2-1; D gene unclear. The V end was cut by 6 bases, the J end by 4 bases, with 7 bases between. Looked up from germline, CDR1 is MNHEY and CDR2 is SMNVEV (reference sequence). The CDR3 runs to 12 residues. This chain's CDR3 is CASRAEYNEQFF. CDR3 sequence (DNA): TGTGCCAGCAGGGCGGAATACAATGAGCAGTTCTTC.